Given below is one T cell receptor (beta chain) in context. The antigen is not known. This CDR3 comprises 13 residues. Germline V CDR1 and CDR2: SGDLS, YYNGEE. V lost 4 bases and J lost 6, with 14 bases in between. This record comes from a study of T-cell memory formation after mild COVID-19. Overall study context: TCR clusters were largely donor specific.

Study-level results: Shrinking CD4+ clones resided mostly in CM and EM, and CD8+ ones in EMRA.

Researchers used 5'RACE with constant-segment primers to make TCR alpha and TCR beta cDNA libraries that carry sample barcodes and UMIs. In TCRdb, the 5' RACE reads were re-called with MiXCR into one record per CDR3 protein. The data contain 50,000 or so distinct CDR3 sequences, 28% of them singletons. The chain has TRBV9 and TRBJ2-7, with TRBD1 as a possible D gene (6 bases). Input material: PBMCs or a T cell subset sorted from them (not recorded which). The clonotype originates from a man aged 18 to 30 who had mild COVID-19 (a few samples of this study predate the infection). Cell type and time point are not known. The CDR3 loop is CASSITGSSEQYF. In nucleotides, the CDR3 is TGTGCCAGCAGCATTACAGGGTCGAGCGAGCAGTACTTC.